Listed here are 10 T cell receptor beta chains from one sample, sequenced in a study of blood T cell repertoires in COVID-19 (dated by TCRdb to between 2020 and 2021). Receptor amplification or capture employed the immunoSEQ multiplex PCR assay. The table was pulled from immuneACCESS by TCRdb, which kept in-frame rearrangements only. Such tables lose some clones; where checked, under half of the loss comes from unresolved V genes, and the rest has no known cause. This sample has roughly 250,000 clones in its table, and approximately 91% of those were observed once. Jointly, the top ten make up approximately 1.2% of the sample. The sample was PBMCs or T cells enriched from blood (not recorded which). Source of these receptors: a human donor in a cohort exposed to, infected with or recovered from COVID-19 (not recorded which). The donor label of this sample is uncertain.

The chain joins TRBV7-2 to TRBJ2-4; D possibly corresponds to TRBD1 (5 bases). Germline values: CDR1 SGHTA, CDR2 FQGNSA. CDR3 size: 15 residues. Trimming stripped 5 bases from V and 5 bases from J, with 16 bases between. CDR3 bases: TGTGCCAGCAGCCCCGCCGGACACGGAGAAAACATTCAGTACTTC. This translates into CASSPAGHGENIQYF.

V gene TRBV7-3 combines with J gene TRBJ2-2, with D possibly TRBD2 on 5 matching bases. This CDR3 is 15 amino acids long. Germline V CDR1 and CDR2: SGHTA, FQGTGA. Trimming cost V 5 bases and J 6 bases, with 16 bases left between them. DNA of the CDR3: TGTGCCAGCAGCCCGATTGCGGGTTTGGCCGGGGAGCTGTTTTTT. It codes for CASSPIAGLAGELFF. Based on the CDR3 plus reference TRBV7-3 and TRBJ2-2, the full variable domain is GAGVSQTPSNKVTEKGKYVELRCDPISGHTALYWYRQSLGQGPEFLIYFQGTGAADDSGLPNDRFFAVRPEGSVSTLKIQRTERGDSAVYLCASSPIAGLAGELFFGEGSRLTVL.

The chain uses TRBV6-4 and TRBJ2-7; weak D call: TRBD2 (6 bases). V lost 9 bases, J lost 5 bases, and 14 bases lay in between. Germline CDR1 reads MRHNA; CDR2 reads SNTAGT. There are 12 residues in the CDR3. The CDR3 DNA is TGTGCCAGGGGGGGTGGGTACGACGAGCAGTACTTC. It is translated as CARGGGYDEQYF.

The chain recombines TRBV7-9 with TRBJ1-4; TRBD1 matches at 9 bases. This CDR3 has 15 residues. Germline assignment: CDR1 SEHNR and CDR2 FQNEAQ (reference sequence). Trimming at V came to 5 bases and at J to 4 bases, leaving 5 bases not matched to a gene. The CDR3 protein is CASSRGQGINEKLFF. For the CDR3, the DNA is TGTGCCAGCAGCCGCGGACAGGGGATTAATGAAAAACTGTTTTTT.

This clone appeared once. The rearrangement uses TRBV6-1 and TRBJ2-1; tentatively, D is TRBD2 (6 bases). V was cut by 0 bases and J by 2 bases, with 26 bases left in between. CDR1 and CDR2 (germline): MNHNS, SASEGT. The CDR3 spans 21 residues. The CDR3 is CASSEAEGSEAATATYNEQFF. DNA of the CDR3: TGTGCCAGCAGTGAAGCGGAGGGATCAGAGGCGGCTACAGCGACCTACAATGAGCAGTTCTTC.

The CDR3 coding sequence is TGTGCCAGTAGAGACAGGACTGAAGCTTTCTTT. It specifies CASRDRTEAFF. V is TRBV19 and J is TRBJ1-1, with D possibly TRBD1 on 6 matching bases. The V and J ends lost 6 bases and 5 bases respectively, with 7 bases between them. The CDR3 has 11 residues. The germline V gene has CDR1 LNHDA and CDR2 SQIVND (reference sequence). The full variable domain, rest sourced from reference TRBV19 and TRBJ1-1, is DGGITQSPKYLFRKEGQNVTLSCEQNLNHDAMYWYRQDPGQGLRLIYYSQIVNDFQKGDIAEGYSVSREKKESFPLTVTSAQKNPTAFYLCASRDRTEAFFGQGTRLTVV.

The CDR3 loop reads CASSFPSEGYTF. The DNA of the CDR3 is TGTGCCAGCAGCTTCCCGTCGGAGGGCTACACCTTC. The genes are TRBV7-8 and TRBJ1-2; D uncertain. Trimming stripped 3 bases from V and 8 bases from J, with 10 bases between. Germline V gene lookup returns CDR1 SGHVS and CDR2 FQNEAQ. This CDR3 has 12 amino acids.

The V gene is TRBV30, the J gene TRBJ2-3; tentative D call: TRBD2 (6 bases). Germline V gene data show CDR1 as GTSNPN and CDR2 as SVGIG (reference sequence). V shed 5 bases and J shed 6 bases, with 24 bases lying between them. The CDR3 is 16 amino acids. This CDR3 reads CAWLPGTPDPPDTQYF. DNA for the CDR3: TGTGCCTGGCTACCCGGGACTCCAGACCCCCCGGATACGCAGTATTTT.

The chain recombines TRBV6-2 or TRBV6-3 with TRBJ2-7, with 9 bases lining up with TRBD1. The CDR3 is 14 residues long. Per germline, CDR1 MNHEY and CDR2 SVGEGT. J was trimmed by 3 bases and V by 3 bases; bases with no gene match: 3. The CDR3 bases are TGTGCCAGCAGTTATCGACAGGGGGACTACGAGCAGTACTTC. Protein: CASSYRQGDYEQYF.

This chain uses TRBV6-5 with TRBJ1-1; perhaps TRBD1 as D (5 bases). There are 15 residues in the CDR3. Germline loops: CDR1 MNHEY, CDR2 SVGAGI. Trimming removed 0 bases at V and 3 bases at J, with 11 bases between. In nucleotides, the CDR3 is TGTGCCAGCAGTTACTCTTTAGGCAGGGACACTGAAGCTTTCTTT. Translated, it gives CASSYSLGRDTEAFF.